This TCR beta chain is drawn from a study of human T cells and chemical hapten exposure. About the research overall: Skin of the upper inner arm, approximately 2 cm by approximately 2 cm, received 2% DPC for sensitization. Notes on the study in general: Relative to controls, expanded TCRs formed significantly more large CDR3 similarity clusters. With alopecia, donors may have immune responses unlike healthy people's.

This sample's time point: pre-sensitization, week 0. Treatment reported: therapeutic diphenylcyclopropenone sensitization with weekly scalp DPC. RNA extraction used unfractionated whole blood as the source of total RNA. This clonotype occurred many times. The antigen is unknown. TCRdb independently ran MiXCR on the RACE reads; one entry per CDR3 protein. This table has some 400,000 distinct CDR3 sequences, roughly 4.6% appearing once. V dropped 4 bases and J dropped 6 bases, with 5 bases sitting between them. Germline CDR1 is SQVTM and CDR2 is ANQGSEA. This CDR3 spans 10 amino acids. The source material was whole blood, sampled in connection with sensitization to the hapten diphenylcyclopropenone (DPC). The V and J genes are TRBV29-1 and TRBJ2-3; D is undetermined. The origin of this receptor is a woman between 45 and 65 years old with alopecia areata. Some clones in this sample may be carry-over from other donors' samples. Here the CDR3 reads CSVAQDTQYF. The CDR3 DNA reads as TGCAGCGTTGCCCAGGATACGCAGTATTTT.